The 21 T cell receptor beta chains below come from one sample, sequenced in a study of response to subunit inactivated influenza vaccine. TCRdb itself ran the RT-PCR reads through MiXCR, one entry per CDR3 protein. The sample includes more than 550,000 distinct CDR3 sequences, about 11% of them seen just once. These data are also associated with another study on T cells expressing NK-cell markers. In that study: With UMIs, 5'RACE template switching was used to make TCR beta cDNA.

The sequencing used PBMCs from blood, collected on the day of vaccination. The receptor set was obtained from a man aged 50-60 years who received an inactivated influenza vaccine.

This clonotype was seen many times. This rearrangement joins TRBV29-1 to TRBJ1-1; a possible D gene is TRBD1 (6 bases). The CDR3 loop spans 15 amino acids. V was clipped by 2 bases and J by 4 bases, with 17 bases between them. Germline CDR1 is SQVTM and CDR2 is ANQGSEA. CDR3 DNA sequence: TGCAGCGTTGAAAGCCCGGGGGCGTTTTTCACTGAAGCTTTCTTT. Translated, it gives CSVESPGAFFTEAFF.

This clonotype came up a few times. This chain joins TRBV12-3 or TRBV12-4 and TRBJ2-5; no clear D. The CDR3 loop spans 15 amino acids. V was clipped by 7 bases and J by 5 bases, with 20 bases between them. As DNA, the CDR3 is TGTGCCAGCACAGTTAGCACTCAGTCGGCGGAGACCCAGTACTTC. Protein: CASTVSTQSAETQYF.

This clonotype has only a few counts. J is TRBJ1-5 and V is TRBV28, with TRBD1 as a possible D gene (6 bases). CDR1 and CDR2 from the germline V gene are MDHEN and SYDVKM. This CDR3 region has 15 residues. The V end was cut by 10 bases, the J end by 1 base, with 17 bases between. CDR3 residues: CATADSGESNQPQHF. The CDR3 bases are TGTGCCACCGCGGACAGCGGGGAAAGCAATCAGCCCCAGCATTTT.

This clonotype was detected only a few times. The chain carries TRBV6-2 or TRBV6-3 and TRBJ2-7; D is undetermined. The CDR3 has 15 amino acids. Germline-derived CDR1 and CDR2 are MNHEY and SVGEGT. V shed 1 base and J shed 2 bases, with 12 bases lying between them. CDR3 bases: TGTGCCAGCAGTTACTATCGCGGAAGCGCCTACGAGCAGTACTTC. It is translated as CASSYYRGSAYEQYF.

This clonotype was counted only a few times. This chain connects TRBV6-5 to TRBJ2-7; maybe TRBD2 (6 bases). V lost 2 bases and J lost 1, with 15 bases in between. Looked up from germline, CDR1 is MNHEY and CDR2 is SVGAGI. The CDR3 covers 16 residues. The CDR3 protein is CASSYLGSGLSYEQYF. DNA of the CDR3: TGTGCCAGCAGTTACCTCGGGAGCGGACTTTCCTACGAGCAGTACTTC.

V usage is TRBV7-1 and J usage is TRBJ2-1; the match to TRBD1 covers 9 bases. TRBV7-1 is known as an ORF, though its function is uncertain. This CDR3 is built from 16 residues. The junction had 6 bases not matched to a gene; V was cut back by 3 bases and J by 3 bases. The DNA for the CDR3 is TGTGCCAGCAGCTCGCGACAGGGGGAATTCTACAATGAGCAGTTCTTC. As protein: CASSSRQGEFYNEQFF.

This clonotype has just a few counts. This rearrangement joins TRBV27 to TRBJ2-7; D may be TRBD1 (5 bases). V was cut by 6 bases and J by 6 bases, with 27 bases left in between. The CDR3 has 17 amino acids. Germline CDR1 reads MNHEY; CDR2 reads SMNVEV (reference sequence). The CDR3 sequence is CASSLRGWAMKKIEQYF. As DNA, the CDR3 is TGTGCCAGCAGCCTTAGGGGATGGGCCATGAAAAAGATCGAGCAGTACTTC.

The J gene is TRBJ1-1, the V gene TRBV18; D remains unclear. The CDR3 loop spans 12 amino acids. Germline loops: CDR1 KGHSH, CDR2 LQKENI. The V and J ends lost 0 bases and 8 bases respectively, with 7 bases between them. CDR3 residues: CASSPPYREAFF. The DNA for the CDR3 is TGTGCCAGCTCACCACCTTACAGAGAAGCTTTCTTT.

The chain has TRBV6-5 and TRBJ1-2; 10 nucleotides agree with TRBD1. V was clipped by 2 bases and J by 8 bases; unmatched bases: 11. CDR1 MNHEY and CDR2 SVGAGI come from the germline V gene. The CDR3 totals 16 residues. The CDR3 here is CASSYLNDRTGGGYTF. The CDR3 DNA reads as TGTGCCAGCAGTTACCTGAACGACCGGACAGGGGGAGGCTACACCTTC.

This clonotype was seen only a few times. The chain links TRBV12-3 or TRBV12-4 to TRBJ2-7; 10 nucleotides match TRBD1. This CDR3 contains 14 residues. Losses at the gene ends were 5 bases for V and 6 bases for J; bases not matched to a gene: 7. In DNA form, the CDR3 reads TGTGCCAGCAGTCAGGGGACAGGGGAATTCGAGCAGTACTTC. Protein product: CASSQGTGEFEQYF.

The gene calls are TRBV6-1 and TRBJ2-7; maybe TRBD2 (5 bases). V was cut by 6 bases and J by 7 bases, with 16 bases left in between. CDR1 is MNHNS, CDR2 SASEGT, per germline. The CDR3 runs 13 residues. The CDR3, as DNA: TGTGCCAGCAGCCCGGACTGGAGAACGGAGCAGTACTTC. Translating gives CASSPDWRTEQYF.

This chain connects TRBV20-1 to TRBJ2-5, with a possible D match to TRBD2 (5 bases). The CDR3 has 12 amino acids. The V and J ends lost 6 bases and 1 base respectively, with 9 bases between them. The V gene's germline CDR1 is DFQATT and CDR2 SNEGSKA (reference sequence). The CDR3 sequence is CSAGAGQETQYF. The CDR3 DNA sequence: TGCAGTGCCGGCGCGGGCCAAGAGACCCAGTACTTC.

The J gene is TRBJ2-6, the V gene TRBV7-2, with unresolved D. This CDR3 spans 14 amino acids. The V end lost 0 bases, the J end lost 2 bases, and 2 bases lay between the germline ends. Germline V gene sequence: CDR1 SGHTA, CDR2 FQGNSA. The CDR3 DNA follows: TGTGCCAGCAGCTTAGCCGCTGGGGCCAACGTCCTGACTTTC. It codes for CASSLAAGANVLTF.

The sample holds a few counts of this clonotype. Written as DNA, the CDR3 is TGTGCCAGCAGTGACTCGGGCCAAAAGAACAATGAGCAGTTCTTC. It is translated as CASSDSGQKNNEQFF. The chain combines TRBV12-3 or TRBV12-4 with TRBJ2-1; D uncertain. This CDR3 has 15 residues. The germline V and J ends were trimmed by 5 bases and 5 bases, with 16 bases remaining between them.

CDR3 nucleotide sequence: TGCGCCAGCACCGGGGGAGAGGGGATGTCCAAAAACATTCAGTACTTC. Protein product: CASTGGEGMSKNIQYF. The V call is TRBV5-1, the J call TRBJ2-4; the D gene is possibly TRBD2 (6 bases). The CDR3 covers 16 residues. CDR1 SGHRS and CDR2 YFSETQ come from the germline V gene. V dropped 6 bases and J dropped 2 bases, with 18 bases sitting between them.

V and J are TRBV20-1 and TRBJ2-3; TRBD2 matches 9 bases. Germline V gives CDR1 DFQATT, CDR2 SNEGSKA (reference sequence). The CDR3 is 14 residues long. Trimming cost V 6 bases and J 0 bases; bases outside gene matches: 4. The CDR3, as DNA: TGCAGTGCACCGACTAGCGGCAGCACAGATACGCAGTATTTT. Translation gives CSAPTSGSTDTQYF.

This clonotype was observed a handful of times. The chain is built from TRBV5-1 and TRBJ2-1; a possible D gene is TRBD1 (6 bases). V was cut by 6 bases and J by 7 bases, with 14 bases left in between. CDR3 length: 13 amino acids. Germline lookup yields CDR1 SGHRS and CDR2 YFSETQ. The CDR3 DNA reads as TGCGCCAGCAAAACAGGGTCTGATAATGAGCAGTTCTTC. Its translation: CASKTGSDNEQFF. The variable domain in full, with the rest retrieved from reference TRBV5-1 and TRBJ2-1, is KAGVTQTPRYLIKTRGQQVTLSCSPISGHRSVSWYQQTPGQGLQFLFEYFSETQRNKGNFPGRFSGRQFSNSRSEMNVSTLELGDSALYLCASKTGSDNEQFFGPGTRLTVL.

This chain joins TRBV12-3 or TRBV12-4 and TRBJ2-3; D is uncertain. Trimming took off 3 bases at V and 6 bases at J, with 13 bases between the two ends. The CDR3 spans 14 residues. The CDR3 nucleotides read TGTGCCAGCAGTTTTGGCGGTGACGGGGATACGCAGTATTTT. Translation gives CASSFGGDGDTQYF.

This clonotype was seen many times. The CDR3 DNA sequence: TGCAGTGCTAGGACTAGCGGGGGGGCCTTCGAAAATGAGCAGTTCTTC. This translates into CSARTSGGAFENEQFF. V gene TRBV20-1 combines with J gene TRBJ2-1, with 14 bases lining up with TRBD2. Germline V gives CDR1 DFQATT, CDR2 SNEGSKA (reference sequence). Trimming removed 3 bases from V and 7 bases from J; junction bases left unmatched: 8. The CDR3 length is 16 residues.

This clonotype was seen a few times. The rearrangement links TRBV27 to TRBJ1-4; TRBD1 is a possible D gene (5 bases). CDR1 is MNHEY, CDR2 SMNVEV, per germline (reference sequence). This CDR3 contains 15 residues. Trimming took 3 bases from V and 7 from J, leaving 15 bases between them. CDR3 sequence: CASSFIGATSEKLFF. The CDR3 DNA follows: TGTGCCAGCAGTTTCATCGGGGCGACAAGTGAAAAACTGTTTTTT.

The chain couples TRBV20-1 to TRBJ2-7, with TRBD1 as a possible D gene (6 bases). Trimming left V 5 bases short and J 0 bases short, with 14 bases between. The CDR3 sequence is 14 residues long. Germline loops: CDR1 DFQATT, CDR2 SNEGSKA (reference sequence). The CDR3 protein is CSAATGLSSYEQYF. The CDR3 nucleotides read TGCAGTGCTGCGACAGGCTTAAGCTCCTACGAGCAGTACTTC.